This T cell receptor (beta chain) was recovered during a study of blood T cells in healthy people across ages. Germline V gene sequence: CDR1 DFQATT, CDR2 SNEGSKA (reference sequence). CDR3 length: 17 residues. Trimming removed 6 bases from V and 0 bases from J; junction bases left unmatched: 11. Using a J-beta primer mix together with a sample-barcoded 5' primer, a second PCR was run for 7 to 11 cycles. TCRdb fed the 5' RACE reads into MiXCR, producing one record per CDR3 protein. The sample includes some 760,000 distinct CDR3 sequences, roughly 25% of them seen just once. Caucasian, healthy and from Russia, the donors were aged between about 6 and 100. The sample was also reused in another study, on T cells of mothers and their children. That report adds: Donors were three healthy Caucasian mothers and their six children. Among related mother-child pairs, overlap was slightly higher than in unrelated pairs, though not significantly. Across the analysis, no persistent microchimeric T cell clones were detected.

The V gene is TRBV20-1, the J gene TRBJ1-5; the match to TRBD1 covers 10 bases. Sequencing was done on a sample of blood. This TCR was sampled from a boy between 10 and 17 years old in good health. This chain's CDR3 is CSAPGTGATYSNQPQHF. CDR3 nucleotides: TGCAGTGCGCCCGGGACAGGGGCCACGTATAGCAATCAGCCCCAGCATTTT.